The clone carrying this T cell receptor beta chain was seen ten or more times. Its antigen remains unidentified. Germline and junction disagree at one end, which may indicate a read error. Thyroid ultrasound and orbital computed tomography, with clinical symptoms and serum thyroxine and TRAb, informed diagnoses. The source material, RNA transcripts, was used to amplify TCR beta CDR3 regions. In the first-round RT-PCR of the TCR CDR3, the HTBI primer set was used. TCRdb used MiXCR to reprocess the multiplex PCR reads, holding one entry per CDR3 protein. The sample carries roughly 710,000 distinct CDR3 sequences, approximately 36% recorded once. The data were taken from a study of T cells in Graves' hyperthyroidism and ophthalmopathy. Study as a whole: Peripheral blood was secured at the point of initial diagnosis, before any treatment.

This CDR3 spans 13 amino acids. The V gene's germline CDR1 is WNHNN and CDR2 SYGVQD (reference sequence). Study-level findings and limits: Blood also held most thyroid clonotypes expanded beyond 0.001.

The chain uses TRBV10-1 and TRBJ1-1; a weak D match, TRBD1 (6 bases). This TCR was sampled from a woman between 35 and 50 years old with Graves' hyperthyroidism. The source material was blood. CDR3 loop: CASSGQQNTEAFF. For the CDR3, the DNA is TGTGCCAGCAGTGGACAGCAGAACACTGAAGCTTTCTTT.